This TCR beta chain was retrieved from a study of T cell responses to AZD1222 COVID-19 vaccine. Study results and caveats: Spike-specific TCR breadth and depth grew following two AZD1222 doses. White British people made up most donors, females outnumbered males, and clonal diversity was possibly underestimated. At baseline, just five or six AZD1222 recipients tested seropositive. The study sampled repertoires only after the peak T cell response.

Repertoires were generated with immunoSEQ multiplex PCR, while TCRdb's copy carries only in-frame clones and drops some. The data show approximately 65,000 clones, about three quarters seen once. Comment on this clone: Its antigen is currently unknown.

Germline V gene data show CDR1 as SEHNR and CDR2 as FQNEAQ (reference sequence). V lost 5 bases to trimming and J lost 7 bases, with 11 bases between them. CDR3 length: 13 amino acids. This receptor was identified in an adult in good health. The genes are TRBV7-9 and TRBJ1-4; D unclear. Sequenced material: peripheral blood, taken on day 0 of AZD1222 vaccination. CDR3 nucleotide sequence: TGTGCCAGCAGCGGAACATGGGGTGAAAAACTGTTTTTT. It encodes CASSGTWGEKLFF.